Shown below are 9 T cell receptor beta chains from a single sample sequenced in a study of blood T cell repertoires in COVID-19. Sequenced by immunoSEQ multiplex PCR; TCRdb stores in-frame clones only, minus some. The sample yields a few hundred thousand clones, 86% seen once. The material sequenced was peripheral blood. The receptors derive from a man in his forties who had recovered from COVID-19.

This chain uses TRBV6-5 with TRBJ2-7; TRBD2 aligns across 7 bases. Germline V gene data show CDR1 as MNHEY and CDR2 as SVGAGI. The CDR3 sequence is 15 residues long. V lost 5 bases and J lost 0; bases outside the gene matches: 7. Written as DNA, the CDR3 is TGTGCCAGCAGTCCCGCCGGCGGGAGCTCCTACGAGCAGTACTTC. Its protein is CASSPAGGSSYEQYF.

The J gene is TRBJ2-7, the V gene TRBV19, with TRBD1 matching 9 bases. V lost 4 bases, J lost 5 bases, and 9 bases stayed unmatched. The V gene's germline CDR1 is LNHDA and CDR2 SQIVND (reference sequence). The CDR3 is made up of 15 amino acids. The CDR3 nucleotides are TGTGCCAGTAGTACCACCGGGACAGGGCTCCACGAGCAGTACTTC. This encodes CASSTTGTGLHEQYF.

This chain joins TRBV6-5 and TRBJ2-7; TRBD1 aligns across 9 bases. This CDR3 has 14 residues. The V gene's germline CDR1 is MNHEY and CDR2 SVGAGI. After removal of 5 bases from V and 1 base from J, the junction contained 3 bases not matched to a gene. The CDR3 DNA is TGTGCCAGCAGTCGACAGGGGGGGTCCTACGAGCAGTACTTC. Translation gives CASSRQGGSYEQYF.

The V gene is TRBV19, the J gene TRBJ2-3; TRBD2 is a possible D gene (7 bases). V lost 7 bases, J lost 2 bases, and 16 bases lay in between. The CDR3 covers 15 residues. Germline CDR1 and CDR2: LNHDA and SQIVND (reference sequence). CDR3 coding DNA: TGTGCCAGTAATTCGGGGGCGGGGGCCACAGATACGCAGTATTTT. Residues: CASNSGAGATDTQYF. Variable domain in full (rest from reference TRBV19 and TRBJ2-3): DGGITQSPKYLFRKEGQNVTLSCEQNLNHDAMYWYRQDPGQGLRLIYYSQIVNDFQKGDIAEGYSVSREKKESFPLTVTSAQKNPTAFYLCASNSGAGATDTQYFGPGTRLTVL.

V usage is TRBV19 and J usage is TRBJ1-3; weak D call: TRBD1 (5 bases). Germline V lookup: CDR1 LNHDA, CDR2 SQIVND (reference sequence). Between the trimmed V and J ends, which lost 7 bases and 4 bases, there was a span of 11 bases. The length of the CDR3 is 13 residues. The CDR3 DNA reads TGTGCCAGTACCCCAGGGAGGGGAAACACCATATATTTT. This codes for CASTPGRGNTIYF.

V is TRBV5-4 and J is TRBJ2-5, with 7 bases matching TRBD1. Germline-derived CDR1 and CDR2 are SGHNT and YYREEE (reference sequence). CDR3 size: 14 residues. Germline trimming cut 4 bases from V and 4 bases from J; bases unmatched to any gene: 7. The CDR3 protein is CASSPRQGIETQYF. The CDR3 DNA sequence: TGTGCCAGCAGCCCCAGACAGGGTATAGAGACCCAGTACTTC.

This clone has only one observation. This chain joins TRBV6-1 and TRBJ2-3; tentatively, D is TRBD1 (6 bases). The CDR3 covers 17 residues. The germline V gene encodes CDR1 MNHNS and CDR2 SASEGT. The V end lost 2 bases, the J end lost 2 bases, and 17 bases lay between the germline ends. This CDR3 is CASSELGRTAHTDTQYF. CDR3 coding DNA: TGTGCCAGCAGTGAATTAGGTCGGACAGCGCACACAGATACGCAGTATTTT.

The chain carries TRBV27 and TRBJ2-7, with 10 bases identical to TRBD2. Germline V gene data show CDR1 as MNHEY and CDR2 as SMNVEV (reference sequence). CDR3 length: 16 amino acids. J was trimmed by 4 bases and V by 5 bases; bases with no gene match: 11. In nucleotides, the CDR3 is TGTGCCAGCAGTAGGGCTAGCGGGAGAGTTAGGTACGAGCAGTACTTC. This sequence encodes CASSRASGRVRYEQYF.

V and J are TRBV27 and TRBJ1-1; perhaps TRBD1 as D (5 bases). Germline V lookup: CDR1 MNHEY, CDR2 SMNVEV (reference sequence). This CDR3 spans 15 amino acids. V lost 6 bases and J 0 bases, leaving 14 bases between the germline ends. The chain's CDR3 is CASSRVGHLNTEAFF. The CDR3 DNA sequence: TGTGCCAGCAGCAGGGTCGGTCACTTGAACACTGAAGCTTTCTTT.